The 25 T cell receptor beta chains below all came from one sample that was sequenced in a study of CD8+CD57+ T cells in acquired aplastic anemia. Patients selected for sequencing had displayed CD8+CD57+ cell expansion by flow cytometry. Genomic DNA provided the template from which TCR beta VDJ and CDR3 profiles were obtained. In TCRdb, the reads were re-called with MiXCR into one record per CDR3 protein. The sample lists about 180,000 distinct CDR3 sequences, roughly 65% seen once, with about 42% in the top ten. Sequencing input: sorted CD4+, CD8+, or CD8+CD57+ T cells (not recorded which) from PBMCs. These receptors all stem from a human donor with aplastic anemia.

The gene calls are TRBV19 and TRBJ1-2, with D uncertain. The ends were cut back, 6 bases at V and 2 bases at J, with 10 bases in the middle. Germline-derived CDR1 and CDR2 are LNHDA and SQIVND (reference sequence). This CDR3 spans 13 amino acids. The CDR3 loop is CASSRGNNYGYTF. CDR3 bases: TGTGCCAGTAGCCGGGGAAACAACTATGGCTACACCTTC.

The chain has TRBV7-2 and TRBJ2-7, with D perhaps matching TRBD2 (7 bases). Trimming cost V 5 bases and J 12 bases, with 17 bases left between them. The CDR3 has 12 residues. Germline V CDR1 and CDR2: SGHTA, FQGNSA. Here the CDR3 DNA reads TGTGCCAGCAGCCCGGAGGGGGGGACGAGGTACTTC. It specifies CASSPEGGTRYF.

This clonotype is a singleton in its sample. This chain connects TRBV7-2 to TRBJ2-7, with 7 nucleotides matching TRBD1. V gave up 6 bases and J gave up 2 bases; unmatched junction bases: 4. The CDR3 sequence is 13 residues long. The germline V gene encodes CDR1 SGHTA and CDR2 FQGNSA. CDR3 residues: CASSRDRPYEQYF. The CDR3 DNA follows: TGTGCCAGCAGTAGGGACAGACCCTACGAGCAGTACTTC. Supplemented by reference TRBV7-2 and TRBJ2-7, the full variable domain reads GAGVSQSPSNKVTEKGKDVELRCDPISGHTALYWYRQSLGQGLEFLIYFQGNSAPDKSGLPSDRFSAERTGGSVSTLTIQRTQQEDSAVYLCASSRDRPYEQYFGPGTRLTVT.

This chain uses TRBV29-1 with TRBJ2-5; D tentatively reads TRBD1 or TRBD2 (6 bases each). CDR1 and CDR2 (germline): SQVTM, ANQGSEA. This CDR3 contains 15 residues. Trimming cost V 2 bases and J 2 bases, with 15 bases left between them. This CDR3 reads CSVERGDGRQETQYF. The CDR3 nucleotides read TGCAGCGTTGAAAGGGGGGACGGTCGTCAAGAGACCCAGTACTTC. The full variable domain, rest sourced from reference TRBV29-1 and TRBJ2-5, is SAVISQKPSRDICQRGTSLTIQCQVDSQVTMMFWYRQQPGQSLTLIATANQGSEATYESGFVIDKFPISRPNLTFSTLTVSNMSPEDSSIYLCSVERGDGRQETQYFGPGTRLLVL.

This clonotype was detected ten times or more. The rearrangement links TRBV7-9 to TRBJ1-1; 8 positions agree with TRBD1. The CDR3 contains 12 residues. Germline assignment: CDR1 SEHNR and CDR2 FQNEAQ (reference sequence). Germline trimming cut 6 bases from V and 6 bases from J; bases unmatched to any gene: 3. The CDR3 protein is CASRGQAAEAFF. The CDR3 DNA follows: TGTGCCAGCAGGGGACAGGCAGCTGAAGCTTTCTTT.

The chain couples TRBV5-1 to TRBJ2-7; the match to TRBD2 covers 7 bases. This CDR3 comprises 15 residues. Germline V gene sequence: CDR1 SGHRS, CDR2 YFSETQ. V shed 0 bases, J shed 4 bases, and the junction held 7 bases outside the gene matches. DNA for the CDR3: TGCGCCAGCAGCTTGGCTCTAGCGGCTGAATACGAGCAGTACTTC. Its translation: CASSLALAAEYEQYF. The variable domain in full, completed from reference TRBV5-1 and TRBJ2-7, reads KAGVTQTPRYLIKTRGQQVTLSCSPISGHRSVSWYQQTPGQGLQFLFEYFSETQRNKGNFPGRFSGRQFSNSRSEMNVSTLELGDSALYLCASSLALAAEYEQYFGPGTRLTVT.

The chain uses TRBV6-9 and TRBJ2-5; possibly TRBD1 or TRBD2 for D (5 bases each). CDR1 is MNHGY and CDR2 is SVAAGI in the germline V gene. V was shortened by 4 bases and J by 4 bases, with 16 bases between the two germline ends. The CDR3 contains 15 residues. The CDR3 sequence: CASSSTGTHGETQYF. In nucleotides, the CDR3 is TGTGCCAGCAGTTCCACCGGGACCCACGGAGAGACCCAGTACTTC.

The J gene is TRBJ1-1, the V gene TRBV5-4; 9 positions match TRBD1. V lost 2 bases, J lost 5 bases, and 4 bases stayed unmatched. Per the germline V gene, CDR1 is SGHNT and CDR2 is YYREEE (reference sequence). CDR3 size: 14 residues. The DNA for the CDR3 is TGTGCCAGCAGCTTACCGACAGGGGGGACTGAAGCTTTCTTT. This sequence encodes CASSLPTGGTEAFF.

The V and J genes are TRBV20-1 and TRBJ2-5, with TRBD1 identical over 9 bases. The J segment lost 2 bases and the V segment lost 6 bases, leaving 16 bases of the junction unmatched. The CDR3 is 17 residues long. Germline loops: CDR1 DFQATT, CDR2 SNEGSKA (reference sequence). In DNA, the CDR3 is TGCAGTGCCAGCAGCGCCTGGGACAGGGTAGGGCAAGAGACCCAGTACTTC. Its translation is CSASSAWDRVGQETQYF.

On this clonotype: This may be a read error, as it is one base from a much larger clone. The chain uses TRBV12-3 or TRBV12-4 and TRBJ2-3, with TRBD2 as a possible D gene (6 bases). V lost 6 bases, J lost 2 bases, and 12 bases lay in between. The CDR3 loop spans 14 amino acids. The CDR3 sequence: CASRGGLNTDTQYF. CDR3 nucleotide sequence: TGTGCCAGCAGGGGGGGACTTAACACAGATACGCAGTATTTT.

This clonotype was seen many times. The V and J genes are TRBV5-8 and TRBJ1-2; TRBD1 aligns across 7 bases. Looked up from germline, CDR1 is SGHTS and CDR2 is YDEGEE. Trimming cost V 1 base and J 4 bases; bases outside gene matches: 4. The CDR3 is 14 residues long. Here the CDR3 DNA reads TGTGCCAGCAGCTTGCGACAGGGCGTCTATGGCTACACCTTC. This sequence encodes CASSLRQGVYGYTF.

V is TRBV24-1 and J is TRBJ2-7; 8 bases fit TRBD1. This CDR3 contains 13 residues. Germline-derived CDR1 and CDR2 are KGHDR and SFDVKD. The V gene end was trimmed by 4 bases and the J gene end by 7 bases; junction bases not matched to a gene: 5. The CDR3 DNA reads as TGTGCCACCAGTGACTCGGACAGGGCTGAGCAGTACTTC. This sequence encodes CATSDSDRAEQYF.

This chain connects TRBV10-3 to TRBJ1-2, with D tentatively TRBD1 (5 bases). Germline assignment: CDR1 ENHRY and CDR2 SYGVKD. Trimming shortened V by 0 bases and J by 3 bases, and 8 bases separated the two germline ends. The length of the CDR3 is 14 residues. CDR3 nucleotides: TGTGCCATCAGTGAGTCCAGGGAGGACTATGGCTACACCTTC. This translates into CAISESREDYGYTF.

The chain has TRBV2 and TRBJ2-7; D may be TRBD1 (6 bases). V gave up 2 bases and J gave up 3 bases, with 11 bases separating them. Germline V gene data show CDR1 as SNHLY and CDR2 as FYNNEI. CDR3 size: 14 residues. The DNA of the CDR3 is TGTGCCAGCAGTGAACAGGGGAGTCTCTACGAGCAGTACTTC. Translating gives CASSEQGSLYEQYF.

This clonotype came up many times. DNA of the CDR3: TGTGCCAGCAGCGTCATAGCGGGGGGCACAGATACGCAGTATTTT. It specifies CASSVIAGGTDTQYF. The chain carries TRBV9 and TRBJ2-3; 9 bases agree with TRBD2. Germline CDR1 reads SGDLS; CDR2 reads YYNGEE. J was trimmed by 1 base and V by 2 bases; bases with no gene match: 2. The CDR3 totals 15 residues.

This chain connects TRBV10-3 to TRBJ2-3; D is uncertain. The J call is uncertain, as TRBJ1-5 better fits the DNA end. This CDR3 is built from 13 residues. The germline CDR1 and CDR2 sequences are ENHRY and SYGVKD. Here the CDR3 DNA reads TGTGCCATCAGTGAGTCAGGGCGGGAGACGCAGCATTTT. It translates to CAISESGRETQHF.

This clonotype was observed many times. CDR3 DNA sequence: TGTGCCAGCAGTGAAAGGCAGACCAATTCACCCCTCCACTTT. Encoded protein: CASSERQTNSPLHF. The gene calls are TRBV6-4 and TRBJ1-6; D remains ambiguous. This CDR3 spans 14 amino acids. Germline CDR1 and CDR2: MRHNA and SNTAGT. V shed 3 bases and J shed 7 bases, with 10 bases lying between them.

A few counts support this clonotype. This chain uses TRBV24-1 with TRBJ1-2; a possible D gene is TRBD1 (5 bases). The V and J ends lost 6 bases and 2 bases respectively, with 9 bases between them. The germline V gene encodes CDR1 KGHDR and CDR2 SFDVKD. This CDR3 spans 13 amino acids. Here the CDR3 DNA reads TGTGCCACCAGTAAGGGGCTCAACTATGGCTACACCTTC. Its protein is CATSKGLNYGYTF.

The V call is TRBV20-1, the J call TRBJ2-1; TRBD2 matches at 13 bases. Germline V CDR1 and CDR2: DFQATT, SNEGSKA (reference sequence). The junction had 8 bases not matched to a gene; V was cut back by 4 bases and J by 8 bases. The CDR3 is 15 residues long. CDR3 loop: CSANGLAGDGDEQFF. The DNA for the CDR3 is TGCAGTGCTAATGGACTAGCGGGAGACGGGGATGAGCAGTTCTTC.

V usage is TRBV5-1 and J usage is TRBJ2-7; maybe TRBD1 (6 bases). The germline V gene encodes CDR1 SGHRS and CDR2 YFSETQ. This CDR3 is built from 13 residues. The ends were cut back, 2 bases at V and 3 bases at J, with 9 bases in the middle. The CDR3 spells CASSLTGNYEQYF. The CDR3 region has the DNA TGCGCCAGCAGCTTAACAGGGAACTACGAGCAGTACTTC.

The V call is TRBV3-1, the J call TRBJ1-2, with 7 positions matching TRBD1. V lost 0 bases, J lost 4 bases, and 11 bases stayed unmatched. The germline V gene has CDR1 LGHDT and CDR2 YNNKEL (reference sequence). The CDR3 has 17 amino acids. CDR3 amino acids: CASSQDRLGGYRYGYTF. CDR3 DNA sequence: TGTGCCAGCAGCCAAGATCGGTTAGGGGGCTATCGCTATGGCTACACCTTC.

For this clonotype: Here the CDR3 omits its conserved ending phenylalanine or tryptophan, so a read error is the likely source. This rearrangement joins TRBV7-9 to TRBJ1-1; no firm D call. This CDR3 region has 13 residues. Germline V gene sequence: CDR1 SEHNR, CDR2 FQNEAQ (reference sequence). Trimming pared 5 bases from V and 4 bases from J, leaving 11 bases between. The CDR3 is CASSPTQVTEAFL. As DNA, the CDR3 is TGTGCCAGCAGCCCCACGCAGGTCACTGAAGCTTTCCTT.

The chain links TRBV9 to TRBJ2-7; TRBD1 matches at 8 bases. Germline V gene data show CDR1 as SGDLS and CDR2 as YYNGEE. V trimming: 3 bases; J trimming: 2 bases; junction bases outside the gene matches: 7. There are 15 residues in the CDR3. The CDR3 DNA sequence: TGTGCCAGCAGCGGATCCGGGACAGGCCCCTACGAGCAGTACTTC. Translation gives CASSGSGTGPYEQYF. The entire variable domain, with the rest obtained from reference TRBV9 and TRBJ2-7, is as follows: DSGVTQTPKHLITATGQRVTLRCSPRSGDLSVYWYQQSLDQGLQFLIQYYNGEERAKGNILERFSAQQFPDLHSELNLSSLELGDSALYFCASSGSGTGPYEQYFGPGTRLTVT.

The chain joins TRBV7-9 to TRBJ2-3, with 13 bases aligning to TRBD2. Germline V gives CDR1 SEHNR, CDR2 FQNEAQ (reference sequence). CDR3 size: 16 residues. The J segment lost 5 bases and the V segment lost 5 bases, leaving 7 bases of the junction unmatched. The CDR3 is CASSGGLAGVRDTQYF. As DNA, the CDR3 is TGTGCCAGCAGCGGAGGACTAGCGGGAGTTCGAGATACGCAGTATTTT.

The chain employs TRBV7-3 and TRBJ1-3; D perhaps matches TRBD1 (5 bases). Trimming cost V 2 bases and J 2 bases, with 7 bases left between them. Germline CDR1 SGHTA, CDR2 FQGTGA. The CDR3 extends over 14 amino acids. CDR3 loop: CASSLGGPGNTIYF. CDR3 nucleotides: TGTGCCAGCAGCTTAGGGGGTCCTGGAAACACCATATATTTT.